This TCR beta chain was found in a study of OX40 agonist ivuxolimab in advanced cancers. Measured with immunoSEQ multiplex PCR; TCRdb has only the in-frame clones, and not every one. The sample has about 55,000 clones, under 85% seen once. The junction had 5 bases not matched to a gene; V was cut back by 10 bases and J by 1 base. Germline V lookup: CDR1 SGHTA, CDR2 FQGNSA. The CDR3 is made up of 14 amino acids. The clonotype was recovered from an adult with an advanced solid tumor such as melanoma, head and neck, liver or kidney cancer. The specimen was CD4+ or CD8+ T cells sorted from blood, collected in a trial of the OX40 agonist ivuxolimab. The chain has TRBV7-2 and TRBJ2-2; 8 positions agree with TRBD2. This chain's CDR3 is CATEAGGNTGELFF. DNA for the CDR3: TGTGCCACCGAGGCGGGGGGGAACACCGGGGAGCTGTTTTTT.